This note documents a single T cell receptor (beta chain) sequence. Described treatment: randomized to nivolumab then ipilimumab (arm A) or the reverse (arm B). The data were produced by immunoSEQ multiplex PCR, yet TCRdb's version contains in-frame clones alone and is incomplete. The data hold more than 25,000 clones, with less than 90% observed a single time. This entry belongs to a study of sequential checkpoint blockade in melanoma. The germline V gene encodes CDR1 PRHDT and CDR2 FYEKMQ (reference sequence). V lost 4 bases and J lost 7, with 14 bases in between. This CDR3 is 13 amino acids long. V is TRBV13 and J is TRBJ2-7; D may be TRBD1 (6 bases). The sample consisted of CD8+ T cells sorted from blood (inferred from file names), taken from a patient given nivolumab and ipilimumab in sequence. The source is a human donor with melanoma. CDR3 amino acids: CASSYNRVGEQYV. The CDR3 nucleotides are TGTGCCAGCAGCTACAACAGGGTAGGAGAGCAGTACGTC.